This T cell receptor (beta chain) emerged from a study of blood T cell repertoires in COVID-19. Overall study: Samples representing acute and convalescent COVID-19 were sourced from the United States, Italy and Spain.

This clone showed up just a few times. The method was immunoSEQ multiplex PCR; TCRdb's version includes in-frame clones alone and lacks a portion of them. This table has over 200,000 clones, roughly 88% appearing once. The TCR originated in a man aged 25-45 years who had recovered from COVID-19. Material: peripheral blood.

CDR3 region: CASSLTGEGQPQHF. In DNA form, the CDR3 reads TGTGCCAGCAGTCTGACAGGGGAGGGACAGCCCCAGCATTTT. This chain uses TRBV6-5 with TRBJ1-5; 8 nucleotides agree with TRBD1. The CDR3 length is 14 residues. Germline assignment: CDR1 MNHEY and CDR2 SVGAGI. The ends lost 5 bases at V and 7 bases at J; junction bases unmatched: 7.